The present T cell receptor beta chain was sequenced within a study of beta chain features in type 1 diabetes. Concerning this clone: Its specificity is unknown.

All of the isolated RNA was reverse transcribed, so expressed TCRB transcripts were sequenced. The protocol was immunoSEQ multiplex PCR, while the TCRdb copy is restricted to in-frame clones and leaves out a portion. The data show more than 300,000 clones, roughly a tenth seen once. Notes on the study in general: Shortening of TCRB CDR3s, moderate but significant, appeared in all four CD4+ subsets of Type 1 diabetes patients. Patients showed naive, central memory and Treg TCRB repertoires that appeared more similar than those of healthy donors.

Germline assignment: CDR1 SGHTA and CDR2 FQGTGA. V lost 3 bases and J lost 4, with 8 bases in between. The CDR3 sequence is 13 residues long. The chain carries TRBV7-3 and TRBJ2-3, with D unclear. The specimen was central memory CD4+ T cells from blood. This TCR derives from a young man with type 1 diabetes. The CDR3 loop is CASSFLVADTQYF. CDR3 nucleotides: TGTGCCAGCAGCTTCCTTGTGGCAGATACGCAGTATTTT.